Each of the 26 T cell receptor beta chains below was sequenced from the same sample in a study of blood T cell repertoires in COVID-19. Only in-frame clones appear in the TCRdb table, and some are missing; sequencing was by immunoSEQ multiplex PCR. The sample carries fewer than 85,000 clones, around four fifths recorded once. The sequencing input was peripheral blood. All receptors derive from a woman aged 60-70 years with acute or convalescent COVID-19.

The V call is TRBV5-1, the J call TRBJ1-2; D may be TRBD1 (5 bases). Germline lookup yields CDR1 SGHRS and CDR2 YFSETQ. The CDR3 is 16 amino acids. Trimming cost V 3 bases and J 4 bases, with 19 bases left between them. CDR3: CASSWGGPGLGYGYTF. CDR3 DNA sequence: TGCGCCAGCAGCTGGGGGGGTCCTGGACTTGGCTATGGCTACACCTTC. Drawing the rest from reference TRBV5-1 and TRBJ1-2, the complete variable domain is KAGVTQTPRYLIKTRGQQVTLSCSPISGHRSVSWYQQTPGQGLQFLFEYFSETQRNKGNFPGRFSGRQFSNSRSEMNVSTLELGDSALYLCASSWGGPGLGYGYTFGSGTRLTVV.

This chain uses TRBV12-3 or TRBV12-4 with TRBJ1-2; no definite D call. V shed 3 bases and J shed 4 bases, with 6 bases lying between them. This CDR3 spans 12 amino acids. The CDR3 DNA reads TGTGCCAGCAGTTTTTTGAGCTATGGCTACACCTTC. It specifies CASSFLSYGYTF.

Concerning this clone itself: One end of the junction fails to match germline, which may point to a read error. J is TRBJ2-1 and V is TRBV7-7; 9 bases are a match to TRBD1. This CDR3 region has 14 residues. Germline lookup yields CDR1 SSHAT and CDR2 FNYEAQ (reference sequence). The CDR3 reads CASSFSPGTGEQFF. The CDR3, as DNA: TGTGCTAGCAGCTTCTCTCCCGGGACAGGGGAGCAGTTCTTC.

The J gene is TRBJ2-3, the V gene TRBV5-1, with TRBD2 matching over 8 bases. The CDR3 totals 17 residues. Germline loops: CDR1 SGHRS, CDR2 YFSETQ. V trimming: 0 bases; J trimming: 2 bases; junction bases outside the gene matches: 8. Here the CDR3 DNA reads TGCGCCAGCAGCTTGGTCTCGGGAGGGCCCGTCACAGATACGCAGTATTTT. It codes for CASSLVSGGPVTDTQYF.

The rearrangement uses TRBV30 and TRBJ1-2; TRBD1 matches 7 bases. Trimming took 0 bases from V and 0 from J; bases not matched to a gene: 7. This CDR3 spans 16 amino acids. Per germline, CDR1 GTSNPN and CDR2 SVGIG (reference sequence). CDR3 protein: CAWSVLGTAANYGYTF. The CDR3 bases are TGTGCCTGGAGTGTACTGGGGACAGCCGCTAACTATGGCTACACCTTC.

This sequence joins TRBV19 and TRBJ1-1; perhaps TRBD1 as D (6 bases). The CDR3 contains 15 residues. V was shortened by 1 base and J by 1 base, with 10 bases between the two germline ends. Germline V lookup: CDR1 LNHDA, CDR2 SQIVND (reference sequence). CDR3 sequence reads: CASSIAQTGNTEAFF. The CDR3 DNA sequence: TGTGCCAGTAGTATAGCCCAGACAGGGAACACTGAAGCTTTCTTT. The variable domain in full, with the rest retrieved from reference TRBV19 and TRBJ1-1, is DGGITQSPKYLFRKEGQNVTLSCEQNLNHDAMYWYRQDPGQGLRLIYYSQIVNDFQKGDIAEGYSVSREKKESFPLTVTSAQKNPTAFYLCASSIAQTGNTEAFFGQGTRLTVV.

The V gene is TRBV7-8, the J gene TRBJ1-2, with unresolved D. Looked up from germline, CDR1 is SGHVS and CDR2 is FQNEAQ. This CDR3 is 14 amino acids long. V dropped 1 base and J dropped 0 bases, with 6 bases sitting between them. CDR3 DNA: TGTGCCAGCAGCTTAGGAGAGACTAACTATGGCTACACCTTC. It translates to CASSLGETNYGYTF.

V gene TRBV29-1 combines with J gene TRBJ2-4; the match to TRBD1 covers 7 bases. V gave up 3 bases and J gave up 4 bases; unmatched junction bases: 9. This CDR3 region has 15 residues. Germline CDR1 reads SQVTM; CDR2 reads ANQGSEA. This CDR3 reads CSVESTGAEKNIQYF. The CDR3 DNA follows: TGCAGCGTTGAGAGTACAGGGGCGGAAAAAAACATTCAGTACTTC. Full variable domain (remainder filled in from reference TRBV29-1 and TRBJ2-4): SAVISQKPSRDICQRGTSLTIQCQVDSQVTMMFWYRQQPGQSLTLIATANQGSEATYESGFVIDKFPISRPNLTFSTLTVSNMSPEDSSIYLCSVESTGAEKNIQYFGAGTRLSVL.

This clone appeared a few times. The chain has TRBV19 and TRBJ1-6; D is possibly TRBD1 (5 bases). CDR1 and CDR2 from the germline V gene are LNHDA and SQIVND (reference sequence). This CDR3 contains 17 residues. Trimming pared 3 bases from V and 10 bases from J, leaving 22 bases between. The CDR3 coding sequence is TGTGCCAGTAGTATTAGGGACTTGGGGTCAGAGAAGTCACCCCTCCACTTT. It specifies CASSIRDLGSEKSPLHF.

The chain carries TRBV3-1 (or the pseudogene TRBV3-2) and TRBJ2-7; D remains ambiguous. V lost 1 base and J lost 4, with 11 bases in between. CDR1 is LGHDT and CDR2 is YNNKEL in the germline V gene (reference sequence). The CDR3 extends over 14 amino acids. CDR3 in amino acids: CASSQGSVVYEQYF. CDR3 coding DNA: TGTGCCAGCAGCCAAGGCAGCGTTGTATACGAGCAGTACTTC.

The chain uses TRBV7-8 and TRBJ1-5; D is undetermined. V gave up 1 base and J gave up 6 bases, with 7 bases separating them. Germline V gives CDR1 SGHVS, CDR2 FQNEAQ. The CDR3 contains 13 residues. Written as DNA, the CDR3 is TGTGCCAGCAGCTTAGTAGTATCTCAGCCCCAGCATTTT. Translation gives CASSLVVSQPQHF. Combining the CDR3 with reference TRBV7-8 and TRBJ1-5 gives the whole variable domain GAGVSQSPRYKVAKRGQDVALRCDPISGHVSLFWYQQALGQGPEFLTYFQNEAQLDKSGLPSDRFFAERPEGSVSTLKIQRTQQEDSAVYLCASSLVVSQPQHFGDGTRLSIL.

The V call is TRBV5-1, the J call TRBJ2-3, with D tentatively TRBD2 (6 bases). Germline V gene data show CDR1 as SGHRS and CDR2 as YFSETQ. The CDR3 sequence is 15 residues long. V lost 0 bases and J 1 base, leaving 9 bases between the germline ends. CDR3 amino acids: CASSLGASGTDTQYF. CDR3 sequence (DNA): TGCGCCAGCAGCTTGGGGGCTAGCGGCACAGATACGCAGTATTTT.

This sequence joins TRBV4-2 and TRBJ1-3; 10 bases are shared with TRBD1. Germline lookup yields CDR1 LGHNA and CDR2 YNFKEQ. Trimming took 4 bases from V and 0 from J; bases not matched to a gene: 6. This CDR3 contains 17 residues. CDR3 region: CASSRGTGAFSGNTIYF. As DNA, the CDR3 is TGTGCCAGCAGCCGCGGGACAGGGGCTTTCTCTGGAAACACCATATATTTT.

The rearrangement uses TRBV5-1 and TRBJ1-1; no clear D gene. This CDR3 region has 13 residues. Trimming left V 4 bases short and J 3 bases short, with 10 bases between. CDR1 and CDR2 from the germline V gene are SGHRS and YFSETQ. CDR3 coding DNA: TGCGCCAGCAGCCTAAAAATCGACACTGAAGCTTTCTTT. Protein sequence: CASSLKIDTEAFF.

The chain combines TRBV10-3 with TRBJ1-2, with 11 bases fitting TRBD1. V shed 8 bases and J 8 bases; nucleotides not matched to a gene: 10. Germline V gives CDR1 ENHRY, CDR2 SYGVKD. The CDR3 loop spans 14 amino acids. This CDR3 is CAIADGQGARGYTF. CDR3 nucleotides: TGTGCCATCGCAGATGGACAGGGGGCACGGGGCTACACCTTC.

The chain carries TRBV5-6 and TRBJ2-5; possibly TRBD2 for D (5 bases). The CDR3 is 13 amino acids. The germline V and J ends were trimmed by 4 bases and 1 base, with 8 bases remaining between them. The germline V gene encodes CDR1 SGHDT and CDR2 YYEEEE. CDR3 in amino acids: CASSIGSQETQYF. The CDR3, as DNA: TGTGCCAGCAGCATAGGGAGCCAAGAGACCCAGTACTTC.

This CDR3 is CASSPQMTEAFF. CDR3 coding DNA: TGTGCCAGCAGCCCCCAAATGACTGAAGCTTTCTTT. The chain recombines TRBV16 with TRBJ1-1; D is undetermined. V was trimmed by 4 bases and J by 5 bases, leaving 8 bases between them. Germline CDR1 and CDR2: KGHSY and FQNENV. The CDR3 runs 12 residues.

V usage is TRBV19 and J usage is TRBJ1-5, with 12 bases lining up with TRBD1. The CDR3 extends over 15 amino acids. Germline CDR1 reads LNHDA; CDR2 reads SQIVND (reference sequence). The V segment lost 11 bases and the J segment 0 bases; nucleotides outside the gene matches: 5. The CDR3, as DNA: TGTGCCGGGGGGGACAGGGGGCTTAGCAATCAGCCCCAGCATTTT. It translates to CAGGDRGLSNQPQHF.

The gene calls are TRBV10-1 and TRBJ2-1, with 7 bases fitting TRBD2. Germline V gives CDR1 WNHNN, CDR2 SYGVQD (reference sequence). V shed 2 bases and J 7 bases; nucleotides not matched to a gene: 14. The CDR3 is 17 residues long. The CDR3, as DNA: TGCGCCAGCAGTGAGAGAGTAGGTGAGACTAGCTTAAATGAGCAGTTCTTC. As protein: CASSERVGETSLNEQFF.

CDR3: CASELSTNYGYTF. Here the CDR3 DNA reads TGTGCCAGCGAGCTGAGTACGAACTATGGCTACACCTTC. The rearrangement joins TRBV28 to TRBJ1-2; D call uncertain. Deletions cut 8 bases from V and 2 bases from J, with 12 bases between. The CDR3 has 13 amino acids. Looked up from germline, CDR1 is MDHEN and CDR2 is SYDVKM.

There are many counts of this clone. The rearrangement uses TRBV27 and TRBJ1-2, with unresolved D. Germline V gene lookup returns CDR1 MNHEY and CDR2 SMNVEV (reference sequence). The CDR3 has 13 amino acids. Trimming shortened V by 2 bases and J by 3 bases, and 7 bases separated the two germline ends. The CDR3 sequence is CASSLNRDYGYTF. CDR3 DNA sequence: TGTGCCAGCAGTTTAAACAGAGACTATGGCTACACCTTC.

The chain couples TRBV9 to TRBJ1-4; weak D call: TRBD1 (5 bases). Trimming took off 2 bases at V and 5 bases at J, with 10 bases between the two ends. CDR1 and CDR2 from the germline V gene are SGDLS and YYNGEE. This CDR3 comprises 14 residues. Here the CDR3 DNA reads TGTGCCAGCAGCGTCGGGGGGTCAAATGAAAAACTGTTTTTT. It yields the protein CASSVGGSNEKLFF.

In this sample, this clone turned up once. V and J are TRBV5-1 and TRBJ2-1; maybe TRBD1 (5 bases). Germline lookup yields CDR1 SGHRS and CDR2 YFSETQ. This CDR3 is built from 15 residues. With 2 bases removed from V and 7 bases from J, the gap between germline ends came to 16 bases. The CDR3 sequence is CASSLEETAINEQFF. DNA of the CDR3: TGCGCCAGCAGCTTAGAAGAGACAGCAATAAATGAGCAGTTCTTC.

V usage is TRBV24-1 and J usage is TRBJ2-3, with TRBD1 as a possible D gene (7 bases). V was pared by 3 bases and J by 11 bases, with 20 bases between. This CDR3 is 15 amino acids long. Germline V lookup: CDR1 KGHDR, CDR2 SFDVKD. The CDR3 DNA follows: TGTGCCACCAGTGATGAAAACAGGGGACTCGGGATGCAGTATTTT. Protein product: CATSDENRGLGMQYF.

This clone was seen just once. The chain carries TRBV12-3 or TRBV12-4 and TRBJ2-7; perhaps TRBD2 as D (5 bases). This CDR3 has 13 residues. Trimming took off 3 bases at V and 6 bases at J, with 12 bases between the two ends. This CDR3 reads CASSLREGLEQYF. In DNA form, the CDR3 reads TGTGCCAGCAGTTTGAGGGAAGGGCTCGAGCAGTACTTC.

The J gene is TRBJ2-7, the V gene TRBV5-1, with 8 bases matching TRBD2. CDR3 length: 15 amino acids. From germline, CDR1 is SGHRS and CDR2 YFSETQ. V was clipped by 2 bases and J by 1 base; unmatched bases: 5. CDR3 sequence reads: CASSFTSGRSYEQYF. The CDR3 DNA is TGCGCCAGCAGCTTTACTAGCGGAAGGTCCTACGAGCAGTACTTC.